This TCR beta chain was captured in a study of Ad26.COV2.S vaccination and SARS-CoV-2 variants. Study at large: Donor had been placed in the Ad26.COV2.S arm of the COV1001 trial. Findings of the study overall: After vaccination, substantial breadth of spike-specific CD8+ and CD4+ responses was reported.

The CDR3 sequence is 14 residues long. In germline, CDR1 is DFQATT, CDR2 SNEGSKA (reference sequence). J gave up 3 bases and V 3 bases, and 3 bases lay outside the gene matches. Produced via immunoSEQ multiplex PCR; TCRdb's table is partial and in-frame only. The sample yields 400,000 to 450,000 clones, about 90% seen once. On this clone itself: Its target is not known.

This sample's treatment: roughly 18 received Ad26.COV2.S at low or high dose, single or two shots; roughly 5 received placebo; per-sample allocation not given. Sampling was performed 63 days after the first vaccine or placebo injection. This sequence joins TRBV20-1 and TRBJ1-4; 8 bases line up with TRBD1. This receptor was obtained from a person aged 18 to 65 who received the Ad26.COV2.S COVID-19 vaccine or a placebo. The input for sequencing was peripheral blood, taken in a trial of Ad26.COV2.S vaccine versus placebo. The DNA of the CDR3 is TGCAGTGCTAGTGTGACAGGGGCTAATGAAAAACTGTTTTTT. Encoded protein: CSASVTGANEKLFF.